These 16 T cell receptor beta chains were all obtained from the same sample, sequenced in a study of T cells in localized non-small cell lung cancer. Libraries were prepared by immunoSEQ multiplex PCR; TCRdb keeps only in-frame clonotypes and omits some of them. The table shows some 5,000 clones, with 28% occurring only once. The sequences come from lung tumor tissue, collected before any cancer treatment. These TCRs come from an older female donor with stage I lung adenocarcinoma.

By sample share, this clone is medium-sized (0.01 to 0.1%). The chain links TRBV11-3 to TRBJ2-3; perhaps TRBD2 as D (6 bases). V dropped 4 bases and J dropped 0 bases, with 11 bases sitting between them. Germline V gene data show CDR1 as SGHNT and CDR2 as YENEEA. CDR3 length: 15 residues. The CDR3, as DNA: TGTGCCAGCAGCTACGGGAGTGCTAGCACAGATACGCAGTATTTT. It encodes CASSYGSASTDTQYF.

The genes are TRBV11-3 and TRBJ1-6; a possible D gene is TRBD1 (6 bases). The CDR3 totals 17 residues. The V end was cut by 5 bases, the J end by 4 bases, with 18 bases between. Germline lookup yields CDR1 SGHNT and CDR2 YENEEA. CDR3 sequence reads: CASSPGVPGVYNSPLHF. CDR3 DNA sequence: TGTGCCAGCAGCCCAGGGGTACCCGGGGTTTATAATTCACCCCTCCACTTT. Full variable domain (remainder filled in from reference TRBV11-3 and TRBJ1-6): EAGVVQSPRYKIIEKKQPVAFWCNPISGHNTLYWYLQNLGQGPELLIRYENEEAVDDSQLPKDRFSAERLKGVDSTLKIQPAELGDSAVYLCASSPGVPGVYNSPLHFGNGTRLTVT.

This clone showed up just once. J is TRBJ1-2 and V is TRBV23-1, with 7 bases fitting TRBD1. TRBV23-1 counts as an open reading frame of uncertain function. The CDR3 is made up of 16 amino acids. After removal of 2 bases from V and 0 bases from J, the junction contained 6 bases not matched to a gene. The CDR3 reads CASSQTGTATNYGYTF. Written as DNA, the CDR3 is TGCGCCAGCAGTCAAACGGGGACAGCTACTAACTATGGCTACACCTTC.

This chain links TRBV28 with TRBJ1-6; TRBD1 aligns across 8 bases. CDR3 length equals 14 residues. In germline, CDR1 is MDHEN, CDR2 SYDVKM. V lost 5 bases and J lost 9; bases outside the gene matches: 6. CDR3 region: CASSADRAGSPLHF. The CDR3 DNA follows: TGTGCCAGCAGTGCGGACAGGGCGGGTTCACCCCTCCACTTT.

The CDR3 nucleotides are TGTGCCTGGAGTGGACAGGGGTGGACTGAAGCTTTCTTT. Residues: CAWSGQGWTEAFF. The V and J genes are TRBV30 and TRBJ1-1, with TRBD1 matching over 8 bases. The CDR3 spans 13 residues. Per germline, CDR1 GTSNPN and CDR2 SVGIG (reference sequence). The junction had 3 bases not matched to a gene; V was cut back by 1 base and J by 5 bases.

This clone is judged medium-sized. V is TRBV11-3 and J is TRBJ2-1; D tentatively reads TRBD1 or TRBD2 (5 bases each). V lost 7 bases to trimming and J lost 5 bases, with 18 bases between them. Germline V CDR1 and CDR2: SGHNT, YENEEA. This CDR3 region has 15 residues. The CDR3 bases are TGTGCCAGCACGCGAGGGGAGACCTACAACAATGAGCAGTTCTTC. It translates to CASTRGETYNNEQFF. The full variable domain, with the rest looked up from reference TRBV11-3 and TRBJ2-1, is EAGVVQSPRYKIIEKKQPVAFWCNPISGHNTLYWYLQNLGQGPELLIRYENEEAVDDSQLPKDRFSAERLKGVDSTLKIQPAELGDSAVYLCASTRGETYNNEQFFGPGTRLTVL.

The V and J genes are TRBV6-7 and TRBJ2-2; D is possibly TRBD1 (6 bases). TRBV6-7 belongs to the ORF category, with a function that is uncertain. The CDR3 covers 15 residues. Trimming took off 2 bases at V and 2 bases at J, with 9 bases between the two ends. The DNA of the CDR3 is TGTGCCAGCAGTTACCGACAGGATAACACCGGGGAGCTGTTTTTT. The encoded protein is CASSYRQDNTGELFF.

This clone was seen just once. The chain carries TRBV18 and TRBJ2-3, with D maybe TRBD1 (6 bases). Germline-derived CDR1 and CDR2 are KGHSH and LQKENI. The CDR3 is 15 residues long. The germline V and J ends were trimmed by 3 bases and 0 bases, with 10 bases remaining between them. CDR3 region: CASSPGQKSTDTQYF. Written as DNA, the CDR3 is TGTGCCAGCTCACCCGGACAGAAAAGCACAGATACGCAGTATTTT.

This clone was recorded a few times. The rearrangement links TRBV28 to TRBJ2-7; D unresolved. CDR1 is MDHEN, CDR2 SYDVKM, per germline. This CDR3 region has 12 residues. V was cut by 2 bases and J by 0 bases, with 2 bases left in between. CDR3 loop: CASSLNSYEQYF. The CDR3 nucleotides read TGTGCCAGCAGTTTAAACTCCTACGAGCAGTACTTC. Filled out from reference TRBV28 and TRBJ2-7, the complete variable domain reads DVKVTQSSRYLVKRTGEKVFLECVQDMDHENMFWYRQDPGLGLRLIYFSYDVKMKEKGDIPEGYSVSREKKERFSLILESASTNQTSMYLCASSLNSYEQYFGPGTRLTVT.

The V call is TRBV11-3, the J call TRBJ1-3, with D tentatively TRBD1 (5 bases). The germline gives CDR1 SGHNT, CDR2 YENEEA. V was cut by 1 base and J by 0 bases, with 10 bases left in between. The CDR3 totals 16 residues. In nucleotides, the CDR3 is TGTGCCAGCAGCTTAGTAGGGACTAGCTCTGGAAACACCATATATTTT. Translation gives CASSLVGTSSGNTIYF.

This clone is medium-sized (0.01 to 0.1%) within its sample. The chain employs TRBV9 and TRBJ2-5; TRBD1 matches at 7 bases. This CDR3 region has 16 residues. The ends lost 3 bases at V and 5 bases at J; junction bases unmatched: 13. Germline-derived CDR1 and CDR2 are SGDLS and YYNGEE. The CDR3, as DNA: TGTGCCAGCAGCGCGGGACAGTGGAGTGATGGGGAGACCCAGTACTTC. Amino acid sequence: CASSAGQWSDGETQYF. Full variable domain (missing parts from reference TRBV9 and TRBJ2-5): DSGVTQTPKHLITATGQRVTLRCSPRSGDLSVYWYQQSLDQGLQFLIQYYNGEERAKGNILERFSAQQFPDLHSELNLSSLELGDSALYFCASSAGQWSDGETQYFGPGTRLLVL.

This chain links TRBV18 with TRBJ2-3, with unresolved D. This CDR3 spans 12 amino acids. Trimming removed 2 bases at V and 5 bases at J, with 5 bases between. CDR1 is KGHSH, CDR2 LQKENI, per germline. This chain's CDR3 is CASSPSEDTQYF. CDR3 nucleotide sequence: TGTGCCAGCTCACCAAGTGAAGATACGCAGTATTTT.

Here the CDR3 DNA reads TGTGCCAGCAGCCAACCAGACGTCTCTGGAAACACCATATATTTT. Its translation is CASSQPDVSGNTIYF. V is TRBV11-3 and J is TRBJ1-3; D gene unclear. This CDR3 has 15 residues. CDR1 and CDR2 (germline): SGHNT, YENEEA. Deletions cut 5 bases from V and 0 bases from J, with 11 bases between.

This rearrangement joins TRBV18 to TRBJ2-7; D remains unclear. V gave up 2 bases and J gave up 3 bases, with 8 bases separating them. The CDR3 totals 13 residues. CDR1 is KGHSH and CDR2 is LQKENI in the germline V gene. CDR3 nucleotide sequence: TGTGCCAGCTCACCAAAAGGAGACTACGAGCAGTACTTC. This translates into CASSPKGDYEQYF.

The CDR3 region has the DNA TGCAGCGTAACAGGGGCTAACTATGGCTACACCTTC. Translation: CSVTGANYGYTF. The chain recombines TRBV29-1 with TRBJ1-2, with 7 positions matching TRBD1. Germline values: CDR1 SQVTM, CDR2 ANQGSEA. V shed 6 bases, J shed 0 bases, and the junction held 1 base outside the gene matches. The CDR3 has 12 residues.

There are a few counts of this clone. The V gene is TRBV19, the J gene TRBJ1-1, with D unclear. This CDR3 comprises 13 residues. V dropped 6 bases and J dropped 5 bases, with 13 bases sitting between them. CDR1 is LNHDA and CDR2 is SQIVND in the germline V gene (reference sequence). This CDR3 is CASRADAVTEAFF. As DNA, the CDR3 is TGTGCCAGTAGGGCCGATGCGGTGACTGAAGCTTTCTTT.